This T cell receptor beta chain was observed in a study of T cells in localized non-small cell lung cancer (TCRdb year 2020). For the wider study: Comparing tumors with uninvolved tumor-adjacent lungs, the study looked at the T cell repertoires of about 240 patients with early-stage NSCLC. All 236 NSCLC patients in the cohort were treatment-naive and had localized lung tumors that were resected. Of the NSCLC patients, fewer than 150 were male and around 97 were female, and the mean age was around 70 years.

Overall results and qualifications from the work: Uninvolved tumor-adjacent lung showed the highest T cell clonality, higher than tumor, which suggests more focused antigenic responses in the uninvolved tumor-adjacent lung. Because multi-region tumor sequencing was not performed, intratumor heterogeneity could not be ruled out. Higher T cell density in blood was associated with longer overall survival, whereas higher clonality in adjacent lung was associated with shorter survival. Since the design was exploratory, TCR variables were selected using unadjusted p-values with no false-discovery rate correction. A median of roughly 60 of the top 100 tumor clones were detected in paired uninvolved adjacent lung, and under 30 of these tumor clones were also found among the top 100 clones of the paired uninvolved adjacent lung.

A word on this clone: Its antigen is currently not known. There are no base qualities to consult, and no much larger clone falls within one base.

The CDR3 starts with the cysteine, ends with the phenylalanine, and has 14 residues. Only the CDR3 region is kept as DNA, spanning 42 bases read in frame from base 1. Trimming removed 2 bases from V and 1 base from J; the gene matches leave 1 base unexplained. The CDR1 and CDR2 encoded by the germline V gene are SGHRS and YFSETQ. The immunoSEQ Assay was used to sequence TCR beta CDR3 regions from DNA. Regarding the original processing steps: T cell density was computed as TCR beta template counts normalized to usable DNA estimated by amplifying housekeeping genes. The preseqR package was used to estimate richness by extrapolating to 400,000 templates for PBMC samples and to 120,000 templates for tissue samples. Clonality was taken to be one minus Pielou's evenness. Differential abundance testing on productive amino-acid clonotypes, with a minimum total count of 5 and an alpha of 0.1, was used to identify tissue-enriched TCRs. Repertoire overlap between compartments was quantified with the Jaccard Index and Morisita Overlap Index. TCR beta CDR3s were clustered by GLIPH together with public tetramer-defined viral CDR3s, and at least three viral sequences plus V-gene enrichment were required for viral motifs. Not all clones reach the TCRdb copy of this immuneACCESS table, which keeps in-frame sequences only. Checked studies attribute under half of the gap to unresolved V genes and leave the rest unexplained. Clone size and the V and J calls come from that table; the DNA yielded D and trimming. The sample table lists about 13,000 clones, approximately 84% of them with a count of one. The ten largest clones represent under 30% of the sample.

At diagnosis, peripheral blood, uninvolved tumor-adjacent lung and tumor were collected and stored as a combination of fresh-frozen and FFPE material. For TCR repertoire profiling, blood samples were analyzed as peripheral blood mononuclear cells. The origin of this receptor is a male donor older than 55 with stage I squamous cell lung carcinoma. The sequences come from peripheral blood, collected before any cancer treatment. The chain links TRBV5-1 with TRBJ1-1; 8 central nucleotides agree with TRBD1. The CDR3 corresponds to CASSFQGANTEAFF. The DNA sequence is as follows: TGCGCCAGCAGCTTTCAGGGGGCGAACACTGAAGCTTTCTTT. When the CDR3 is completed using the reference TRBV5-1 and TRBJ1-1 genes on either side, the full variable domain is KAGVTQTPRYLIKTRGQQVTLSCSPISGHRSVSWYQQTPGQGLQFLFEYFSETQRNKGNFPGRFSGRQFSNSRSEMNVSTLELGDSALYLCASSFQGANTEAFFGQGTRLTVV.